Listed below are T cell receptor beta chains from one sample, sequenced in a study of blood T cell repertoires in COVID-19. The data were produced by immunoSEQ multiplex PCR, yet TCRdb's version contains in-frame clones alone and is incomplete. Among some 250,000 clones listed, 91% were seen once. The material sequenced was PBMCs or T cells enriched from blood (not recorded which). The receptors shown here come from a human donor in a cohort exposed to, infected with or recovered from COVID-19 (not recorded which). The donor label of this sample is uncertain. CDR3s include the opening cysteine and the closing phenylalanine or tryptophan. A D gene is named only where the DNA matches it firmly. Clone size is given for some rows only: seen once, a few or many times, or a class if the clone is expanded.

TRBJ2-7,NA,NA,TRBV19,TGTGCCAGTAGCCCAGTTTTCGGGAGCTCCTACGAGCAGTACTTC,CASSPVFGSSYEQYF
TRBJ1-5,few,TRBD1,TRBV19,TGTGCCAGTAGTTCAGACAGGGCCCGATCCAATCAGCCCCAGCATTTT,CASSSDRARSNQPQHF
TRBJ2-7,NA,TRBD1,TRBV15,TGTGCCACCAGCAGAGAAGGACAGGGCGCCTACGAGCAGTACTTC,CATSREGQGAYEQYF
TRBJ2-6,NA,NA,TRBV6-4,TGTGCCAGCAGCCAGGGGCGGTCTGGGGCCAACGTCCTGACTTTC,CASSQGRSGANVLTF
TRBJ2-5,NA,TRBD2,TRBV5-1,TGCGCCAGCAGCTTTAGGCGGGGGCAAGAGACCCAGTACTTC,CASSFRRGQETQYF
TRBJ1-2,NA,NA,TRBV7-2,TGTGCCAGCAGCTTAGCGACAGGCAGGTGGAACTATGGCTACACCTTC,CASSLATGRWNYGYTF
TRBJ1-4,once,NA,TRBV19,TGTGCCAGTAGTCCAGGACAGAGAAGTTATAATGAAAAACTGTTTTTT,CASSPGQRSYNEKLFF
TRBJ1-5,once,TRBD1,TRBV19,TGTGCCAGTAGTATCGGACAGGTAGGTCAGCCCCAGCATTTT,CASSIGQVGQPQHF
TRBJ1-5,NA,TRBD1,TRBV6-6,TGTGCCAGCAGCGGGACAGGGGAGAACAATCAGCCCCAGCATTTT,CASSGTGENNQPQHF
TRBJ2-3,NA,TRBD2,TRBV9,TGTGCCAGCAGCGTAGTGTCTAGCGGAACTAGCACAGATACGCAGTATTTT,CASSVVSSGTSTDTQYF
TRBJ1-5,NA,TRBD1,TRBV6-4,TGTGCCAGCAGTGGAGGACAGGGGGCGCGAGATAAAGGACAGCCCCAGCATTTT,CASSGGQGARDKGQPQHF
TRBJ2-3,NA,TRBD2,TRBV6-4,TGTGCCAGCAGTGCGACTAGCCGCAGTACGCAGTATTTT,CASSATSRSTQYF
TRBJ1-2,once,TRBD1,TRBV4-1,TGCGCCAGCAGTCCGGACAGGGACTATGGCTACACCTTC,CASSPDRDYGYTF
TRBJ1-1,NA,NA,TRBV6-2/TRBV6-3,TGTGCCAGCAGTTACGATTCTGGGAAGGGGCACGTAAACACTGAAGCTTTCTTT,CASSYDSGKGHVNTEAFF
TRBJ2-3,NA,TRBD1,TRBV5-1,TGCGCCAGCAGCTTGGGAAGGGGGCAAGATACGCAGTATTTT,CASSLGRGQDTQYF
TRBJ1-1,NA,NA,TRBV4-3,TGCGCCAGCTCCCGGGGAAGGGACACTGAAGCTTTCTTT,CASSRGRDTEAFF